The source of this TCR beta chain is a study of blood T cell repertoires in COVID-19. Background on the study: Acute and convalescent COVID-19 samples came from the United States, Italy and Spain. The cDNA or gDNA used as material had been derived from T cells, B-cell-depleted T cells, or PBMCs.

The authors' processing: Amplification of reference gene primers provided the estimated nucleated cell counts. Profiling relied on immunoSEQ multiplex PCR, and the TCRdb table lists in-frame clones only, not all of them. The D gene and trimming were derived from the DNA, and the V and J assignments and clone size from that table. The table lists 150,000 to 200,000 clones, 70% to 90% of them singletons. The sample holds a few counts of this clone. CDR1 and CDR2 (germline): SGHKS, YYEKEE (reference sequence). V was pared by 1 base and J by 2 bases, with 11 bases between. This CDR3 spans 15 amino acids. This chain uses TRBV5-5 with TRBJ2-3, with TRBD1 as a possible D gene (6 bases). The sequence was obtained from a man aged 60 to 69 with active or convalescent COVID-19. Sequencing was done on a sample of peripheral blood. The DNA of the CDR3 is TGTGCCAGCAGCTTGTGGGACACAGACACAGATACGCAGTATTTT. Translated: CASSLWDTDTDTQYF.